This T cell receptor (beta chain) stems from a study of cytomegalovirus exposure and HLA in healthy donors. As regards this clone: Antigen unknown.

Amplification used 60 Vbeta primers and 13 Jbeta primers. Assay used: immunoSEQ multiplex PCR; TCRdb lists only in-frame clones, some missing. The sample includes some 150,000 clones, around 88% of them seen just once. The CDR3 length is 15 residues. Germline V gives CDR1 LNHNV, CDR2 YYDKDF (reference sequence). V shed 2 bases and J shed 3 bases, with 12 bases lying between them. The study, taken as a whole, reports: A few of the chains that were CMV-associated were confirmed in vitro to be specific for CMV antigens. An observed cluster of highly shared sequence variants was recorded as a likely sequencing artifact. The study designated 150 or so TCR beta chains cytomegalovirus-associated. Reported results showed that the classifier diagnosed cytomegalovirus status with high specificity and sensitivity.

Sequencing input: PBMCs. This receptor was identified in a woman in her thirties in good health and CMV-seronegative. The V gene is TRBV15, the J gene TRBJ2-3, with D maybe TRBD2 (5 bases). CDR3 protein: CATSRSGGVTDTQYF. The CDR3 nucleotides are TGTGCCACCAGCAGATCAGGAGGAGTTACAGATACGCAGTATTTT.